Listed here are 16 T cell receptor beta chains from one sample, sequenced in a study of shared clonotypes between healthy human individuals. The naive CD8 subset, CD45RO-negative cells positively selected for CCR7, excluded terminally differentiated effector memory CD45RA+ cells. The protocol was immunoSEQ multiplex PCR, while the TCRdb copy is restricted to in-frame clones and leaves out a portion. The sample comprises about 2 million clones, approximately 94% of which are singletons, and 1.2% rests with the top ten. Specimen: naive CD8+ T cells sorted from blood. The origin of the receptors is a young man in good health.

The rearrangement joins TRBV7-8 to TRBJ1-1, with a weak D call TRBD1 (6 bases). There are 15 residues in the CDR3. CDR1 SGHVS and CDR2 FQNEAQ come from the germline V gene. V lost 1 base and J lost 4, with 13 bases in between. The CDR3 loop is CASSLVSGGGTEAFF. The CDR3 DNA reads TGTGCCAGCAGCTTAGTTTCGGGAGGGGGCACTGAAGCTTTCTTT.

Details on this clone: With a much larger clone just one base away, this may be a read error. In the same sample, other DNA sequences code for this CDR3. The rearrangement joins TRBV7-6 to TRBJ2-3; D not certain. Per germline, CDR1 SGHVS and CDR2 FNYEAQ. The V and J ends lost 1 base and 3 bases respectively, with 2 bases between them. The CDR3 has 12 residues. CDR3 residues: CASSLGTDTQYF. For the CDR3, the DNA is TGTGCCAGCAGCTTAGGAACAGATACGCAGTATTTT. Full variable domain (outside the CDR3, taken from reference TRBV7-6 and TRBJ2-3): GAGVSQSPRYKVTKRGQDVALRCDPISGHVSLYWYRQALGQGPEFLTYFNYEAQQDKSGLPNDRFSAERPEGSISTLTIQRTEQRDSAMYRCASSLGTDTQYFGPGTRLTVL.

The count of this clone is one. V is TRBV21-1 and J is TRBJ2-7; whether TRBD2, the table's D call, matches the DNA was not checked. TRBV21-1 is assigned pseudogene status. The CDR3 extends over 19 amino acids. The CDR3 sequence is CASSKAILGLAGGSYEQYF. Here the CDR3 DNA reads TGTGCCAGCAGCAAAGCTATACTTGGACTAGCGGGAGGGTCCTACGAGCAGTACTTC.

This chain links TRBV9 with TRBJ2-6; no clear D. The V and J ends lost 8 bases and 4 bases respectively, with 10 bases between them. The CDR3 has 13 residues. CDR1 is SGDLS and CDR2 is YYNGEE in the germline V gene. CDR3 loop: CASHNPGANVLTF. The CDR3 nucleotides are TGTGCCAGTCACAACCCCGGGGCCAACGTCCTGACTTTC.

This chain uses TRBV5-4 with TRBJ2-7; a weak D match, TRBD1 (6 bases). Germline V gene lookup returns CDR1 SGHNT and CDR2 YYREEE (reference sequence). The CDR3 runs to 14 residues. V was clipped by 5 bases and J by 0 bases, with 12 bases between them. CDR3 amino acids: CASSFGTTSYEQYF. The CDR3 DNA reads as TGTGCCAGCAGTTTCGGGACAACCTCCTACGAGCAGTACTTC.

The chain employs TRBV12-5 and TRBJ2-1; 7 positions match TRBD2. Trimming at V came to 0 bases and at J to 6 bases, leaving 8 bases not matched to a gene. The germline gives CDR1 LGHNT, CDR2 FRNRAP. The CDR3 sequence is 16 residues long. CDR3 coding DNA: TGTGCTAGTGGTTTGGTACCTGGGGGAGGGGCCAATGAGCAGTTCTTC. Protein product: CASGLVPGGGANEQFF. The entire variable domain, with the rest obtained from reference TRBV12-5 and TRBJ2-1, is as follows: DARVTQTPRHKVTEMGQEVTMRCQPILGHNTVFWYRQTMMQGLELLAYFRNRAPLDDSGMPKDRFSAEMPDATLATLKIQPSEPRDSAVYFCASGLVPGGGANEQFFGPGTRLTVL.

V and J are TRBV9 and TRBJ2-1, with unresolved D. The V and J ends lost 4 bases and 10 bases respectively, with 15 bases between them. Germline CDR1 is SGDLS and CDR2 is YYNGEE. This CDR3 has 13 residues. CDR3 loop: CASSPPRQQEQFF. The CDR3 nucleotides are TGTGCCAGCAGCCCCCCCCGCCAGCAAGAGCAGTTCTTC.

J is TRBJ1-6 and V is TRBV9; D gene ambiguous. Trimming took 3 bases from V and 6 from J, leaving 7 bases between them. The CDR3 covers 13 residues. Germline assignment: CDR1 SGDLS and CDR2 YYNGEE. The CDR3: CASSGDGNSPLHF. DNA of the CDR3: TGTGCCAGCAGCGGAGACGGTAATTCACCCCTCCACTTT.

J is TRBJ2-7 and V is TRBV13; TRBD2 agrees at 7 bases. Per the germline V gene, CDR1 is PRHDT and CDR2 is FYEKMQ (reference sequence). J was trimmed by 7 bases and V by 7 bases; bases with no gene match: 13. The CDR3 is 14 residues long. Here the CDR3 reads CASTLMRGSGEQYF. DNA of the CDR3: TGTGCCAGCACCCTTATGCGGGGGTCAGGGGAGCAGTACTTC.

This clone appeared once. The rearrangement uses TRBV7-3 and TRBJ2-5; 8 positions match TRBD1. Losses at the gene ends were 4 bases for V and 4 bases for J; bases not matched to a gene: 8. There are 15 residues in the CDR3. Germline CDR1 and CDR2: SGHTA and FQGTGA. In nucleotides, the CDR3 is TGTGCCAGCAGCTATAACCAGGGGGCCGTAGAGACCCAGTACTTC. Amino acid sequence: CASSYNQGAVETQYF.

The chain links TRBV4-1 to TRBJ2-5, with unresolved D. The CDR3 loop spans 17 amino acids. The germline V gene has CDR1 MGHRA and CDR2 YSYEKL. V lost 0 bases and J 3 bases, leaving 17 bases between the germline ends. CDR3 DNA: TGCGCCAGCAGCCAAGATTGGCCCATTCAGCGAGAAGAGACCCAGTACTTC. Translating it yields CASSQDWPIQREETQYF.

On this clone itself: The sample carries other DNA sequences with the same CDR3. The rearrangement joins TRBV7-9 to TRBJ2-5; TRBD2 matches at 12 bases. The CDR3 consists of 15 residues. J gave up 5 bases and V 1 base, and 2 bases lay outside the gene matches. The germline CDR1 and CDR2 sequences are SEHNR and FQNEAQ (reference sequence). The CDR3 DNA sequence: TGTGCCAGCAGCTTAGGGACTAGCGGGGTGGAGACCCAGTACTTC. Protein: CASSLGTSGVETQYF. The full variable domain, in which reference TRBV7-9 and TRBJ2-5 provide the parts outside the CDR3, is DTGVSQNPRHKITKRGQNVTFRCDPISEHNRLYWYRQTLGQGPEFLTYFQNEAQLEKSRLLSDRFSAERPKGSFSTLEIQRTEQGDSAMYLCASSLGTSGVETQYFGPGTRLLVL.

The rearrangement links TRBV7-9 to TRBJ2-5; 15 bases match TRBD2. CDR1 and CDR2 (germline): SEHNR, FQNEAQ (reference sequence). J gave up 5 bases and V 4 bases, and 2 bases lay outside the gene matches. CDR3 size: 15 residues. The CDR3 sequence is CASSWGLAGGETQYF. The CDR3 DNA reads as TGTGCCAGCAGCTGGGGACTAGCGGGAGGTGAGACCCAGTACTTC.

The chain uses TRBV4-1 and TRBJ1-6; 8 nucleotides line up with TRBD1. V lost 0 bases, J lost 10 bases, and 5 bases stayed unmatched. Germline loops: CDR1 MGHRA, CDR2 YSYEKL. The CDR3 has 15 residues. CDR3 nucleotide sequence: TGCGCCAGCAGCCAAGACAAGGGGACAGGCTCACCCCTCCACTTT. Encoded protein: CASSQDKGTGSPLHF.

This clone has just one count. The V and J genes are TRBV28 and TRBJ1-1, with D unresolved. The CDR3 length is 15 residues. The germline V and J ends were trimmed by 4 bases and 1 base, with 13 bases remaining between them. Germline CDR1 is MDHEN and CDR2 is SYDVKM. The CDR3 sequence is CASSSTYGENTEAFF. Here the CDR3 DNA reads TGTGCCAGCAGTTCAACGTATGGGGAGAACACTGAAGCTTTCTTT.

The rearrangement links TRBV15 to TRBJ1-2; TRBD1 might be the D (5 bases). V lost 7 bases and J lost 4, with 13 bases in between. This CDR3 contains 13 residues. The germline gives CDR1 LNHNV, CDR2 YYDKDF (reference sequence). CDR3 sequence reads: CATTAGGGYGYTF. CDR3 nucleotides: TGTGCCACCACGGCCGGGGGTGGCTATGGCTACACCTTC. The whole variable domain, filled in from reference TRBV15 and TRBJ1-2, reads DAMVIQNPRYQVTQFGKPVTLSCSQTLNHNVMYWYQQKSSQAPKLLFHYYDKDFNNEADTPDNFQSRRPNTSFCFLDIRSPGLGDTAMYLCATTAGGGYGYTFGSGTRLTVV.